These 2 T cell receptor beta chains came from one sample sequenced in a study of T cell changes during pregnancy in multiple sclerosis. The data were produced by immunoSEQ multiplex PCR, yet TCRdb's version contains in-frame clones alone and is incomplete. This table has 100,000 to 150,000 clones, approximately 93% appearing once. Sequencing used peripheral blood, obtained before pregnancy. These TCRs come from a female donor with multiple sclerosis, enrolled in a pregnancy study.

This chain joins TRBV27 and TRBJ1-4; TRBD1 is a possible D gene (5 bases). The CDR3 contains 14 residues. Trimming took off 7 bases at V and 10 bases at J, with 19 bases between the two ends. Germline V gives CDR1 MNHEY, CDR2 SMNVEV (reference sequence). The CDR3 nucleotides read TGTGCCAGCACCTCCGGGACCCAAGCGGGAAAACTGTTTTTT. Protein product: CASTSGTQAGKLFF. The whole variable domain, filled in from reference TRBV27 and TRBJ1-4, reads EAQVTQNPRYLITVTGKKLTVTCSQNMNHEYMSWYRQDPGLGLRQIYYSMNVEVTDKGDVPEGYKVSRKEKRNFPLILESPSPNQTSLYFCASTSGTQAGKLFFGSGTQLSVL.

The CDR3 nucleotides read TGCAGCGGGGGGGTTACAGGGAGGCGGGGGAGTTCTCTAATCCAAGAGACCCAGTACTTC. It specifies CSGGVTGRRGSSLIQETQYF. V and J are TRBV29-1 and TRBJ2-5; maybe TRBD2 (7 bases). Germline-derived CDR1 and CDR2 are SQVTM and ANQGSEA. V was cut by 7 bases and J by 1 base, with 34 bases left in between. This CDR3 is built from 20 residues.